Shown below are 30 T cell receptor beta chains from a single sample sequenced in a study of blood T cells in healthy people across ages. Using a J-beta primer mix together with a sample-barcoded 5' primer, a second PCR was run for roughly 7 to 11 cycles. TCRdb re-called the 5' RACE reads through MiXCR, storing one row per CDR3 protein. This table holds 1.5 million to 2 million distinct CDR3 sequences, about 28% found once. The sample was blood. Every receptor here comes from a woman in her twenties or thirties in good health.

The chain combines TRBV20-1 with TRBJ1-3; no clear D. CDR1 and CDR2 from the germline V gene are DFQATT and SNEGSKA (reference sequence). V was clipped by 1 base and J by 0 bases, with 13 bases between them. The CDR3 sequence is 16 residues long. The chain's CDR3 is CSARGGRASSGNTIYF. CDR3 in DNA: TGCAGTGCTAGAGGGGGAAGGGCCAGCTCTGGAAACACCATATATTTT.

This clonotype was picked up a small number of times. V usage is TRBV27 and J usage is TRBJ2-1, with 10 bases that match TRBD1. The germline gives CDR1 MNHEY, CDR2 SMNVEV (reference sequence). V dropped 3 bases and J dropped 14; count of bases not matched to a gene: 1. The CDR3 runs 11 residues. The DNA of the CDR3 is TGTGCCAGCAGTTTCGGGACAGGGGAGTTCTTC. Translation: CASSFGTGEFF.

This chain joins TRBV30 and TRBJ2-7, with a tentative D call TRBD1 (6 bases). This CDR3 region has 13 residues. The V and J ends lost 2 bases and 2 bases respectively, with 10 bases between them. Per the germline V gene, CDR1 is GTSNPN and CDR2 is SVGIG (reference sequence). CDR3 loop: CAWSQTGTYEQYF. In DNA, the CDR3 is TGTGCCTGGAGTCAAACAGGGACCTACGAGCAGTACTTC.

The table lists this clonotype with many counts. In DNA, the CDR3 is TGCAGCGTTGCCCAGGGAGGAAACATTCAGTACTTC. This sequence encodes CSVAQGGNIQYF. This chain joins TRBV29-1 and TRBJ2-4; the D gene is possibly TRBD2 (6 bases). V was clipped by 4 bases and J by 6 bases, with 10 bases between them. Per germline, CDR1 SQVTM and CDR2 ANQGSEA. CDR3 size: 12 residues. Using reference TRBV29-1 and TRBJ2-4 for the parts outside the CDR3, the full variable domain is SAVISQKPSRDICQRGTSLTIQCQVDSQVTMMFWYRQQPGQSLTLIATANQGSEATYESGFVIDKFPISRPNLTFSTLTVSNMSPEDSSIYLCSVAQGGNIQYFGAGTRLSVL.

J is TRBJ2-7 and V is TRBV13; TRBD2 matches at 15 bases. V was pared by 3 bases and J by 4 bases, with 4 bases of the junction left unmatched. Per the germline V gene, CDR1 is PRHDT and CDR2 is FYEKMQ (reference sequence). CDR3 length: 16 residues. The CDR3 DNA is TGTGCCAGCAGCTTCGGACTAGCGGGGGGGCGGTACGAGCAGTACTTC. It yields the protein CASSFGLAGGRYEQYF.

The chain combines TRBV11-2 with TRBJ1-1; D remains ambiguous. Germline V gene lookup returns CDR1 SGHAT and CDR2 FQNNGV. The germline V and J ends were trimmed by 4 bases and 3 bases, with 15 bases remaining between them. The CDR3 contains 15 residues. The CDR3: CASSCGSSYYTEAFF. CDR3 DNA: TGTGCCAGCAGCTGTGGGTCCAGTTATTACACTGAAGCTTTCTTT.

The chain is built from TRBV5-1 and TRBJ1-5, with 8 bases matching TRBD1. The CDR3 extends over 14 amino acids. CDR1 and CDR2 from the germline V gene are SGHRS and YFSETQ. Trimming at V came to 4 bases and at J to 8 bases, leaving 8 bases not matched to a gene. The CDR3 region has the DNA TGCGCCAGCAGCCCAGGACAGGGCGAGGAGCCCCAGCATTTT. Translation gives CASSPGQGEEPQHF.

The chain has TRBV4-1 and TRBJ2-3, with a tentative D call TRBD1 (6 bases). CDR3 length equals 15 residues. V was clipped by 6 bases and J by 2 bases, with 15 bases between them. CDR1 is MGHRA and CDR2 is YSYEKL in the germline V gene. The CDR3 DNA is TGCGCCAGCAGATACAGGGTCGCGGACACAGATACGCAGTATTTT. This translates into CASRYRVADTDTQYF.

The V call is TRBV5-1, the J call TRBJ1-1; 7 positions match TRBD1. V shed 4 bases, J shed 1 base, and the junction held 7 bases outside the gene matches. The CDR3 is 15 amino acids. The germline CDR1 and CDR2 sequences are SGHRS and YFSETQ. The CDR3 nucleotides are TGCGCCAGCAGCGCTCGACAGGGCCCGAACACTGAAGCTTTCTTT. It yields the protein CASSARQGPNTEAFF. The variable domain in full, completed from reference TRBV5-1 and TRBJ1-1, reads KAGVTQTPRYLIKTRGQQVTLSCSPISGHRSVSWYQQTPGQGLQFLFEYFSETQRNKGNFPGRFSGRQFSNSRSEMNVSTLELGDSALYLCASSARQGPNTEAFFGQGTRLTVV.

This clonotype has a count of ten or more. The rearrangement uses TRBV5-1 and TRBJ2-7; 7 bases fit TRBD1. Germline CDR1 SGHRS, CDR2 YFSETQ. CDR3 length equals 13 residues. V lost 8 bases to trimming and J lost 0 bases; unmatched junction nucleotides: 5. CDR3 sequence (DNA): TGCGCCAGTAGACAGGGACGCTCCTACGAGCAGTACTTC. Encoded protein: CASRQGRSYEQYF.

The rearrangement uses TRBV6-4 and TRBJ2-5; no clear D. The CDR3 contains 12 residues. The germline V and J ends were trimmed by 5 bases and 9 bases, with 13 bases remaining between them. The germline gives CDR1 MRHNA, CDR2 SNTAGT. As DNA, the CDR3 is TGTGCCAGCAGTCGCTCAATTCAGGCCCAGTACTTC. Its protein product is CASSRSIQAQYF.

The V call is TRBV12-3 or TRBV12-4, the J call TRBJ2-1; 7 nucleotides line up with TRBD1. Trimming cost V 6 bases and J 9 bases; bases outside gene matches: 14. The length of the CDR3 is 15 residues. As DNA, the CDR3 is TGTGCCAGCAGGTCCACAGGGGTCGCCGGGCTTGAGCAGTTCTTC. Its translation: CASRSTGVAGLEQFF.

As regards this clonotype: One end of the junction fails to match germline, which may point to a read error. V usage is TRBV18 and J usage is TRBJ2-3, with D perhaps TRBD1 or TRBD2 (5 bases each). The CDR3 is 15 residues long. Germline loops: CDR1 KGHSH, CDR2 LQKENI. The CDR3 sequence: CASLNGRGGTDTQCF. CDR3 DNA: TGTGCCAGCTTGAACGGGCGTGGGGGAACAGATACGCAGTGTTTT.

The table lists this clonotype with many counts. DNA of the CDR3: TGTGCCAGCAGCCAAGAATTCCAGATGAGCAATGAGCAGTTCTTC. Its protein product is CASSQEFQMSNEQFF. V gene TRBV14 combines with J gene TRBJ2-1, with no clear D. The CDR3 loop spans 15 amino acids. Trimming pared 0 bases from V and 6 bases from J, leaving 12 bases between. The germline CDR1 and CDR2 sequences are SGHDN and FVKESK.

This sequence joins TRBV6-1 and TRBJ2-7; tentatively, D is TRBD1 or TRBD2 (5 bases each). Germline V gene data show CDR1 as MNHNS and CDR2 as SASEGT. Trimming removed 2 bases from V and 6 bases from J, with 8 bases in between. The CDR3 runs to 12 residues. Written as DNA, the CDR3 is TGTGCCAGCAGTGAAAGAGGGGTCGAGCAGTACTTC. Translation gives CASSERGVEQYF.

As for this clonotype: A read error may produce the germline difference seen at one junction end. The chain joins TRBV10-3 to TRBJ1-5, with D unresolved. The CDR3 has 13 residues. Germline values: CDR1 ENHRY, CDR2 SYGVKD. The CDR3 sequence is CAISELLWQPRHF. The CDR3 DNA follows: TGTGCCATCAGTGAGTTGTTGTGGCAGCCCCGGCATTTT.

This clonotype was recorded many times. The rearrangement joins TRBV7-2 to TRBJ2-5; perhaps TRBD2 as D (6 bases). This CDR3 has 14 amino acids. Trimming removed 6 bases from V and 3 bases from J, with 14 bases in between. The V gene's germline CDR1 is SGHTA and CDR2 FQGNSA. CDR3 sequence: CASSFGSGEETQYF. CDR3 DNA sequence: TGTGCCAGCAGTTTCGGGAGCGGAGAAGAGACCCAGTACTTC.

Details on this clonotype: This may be a read error, as it is one base from a much larger clone. V is TRBV7-2 and J is TRBJ2-7, with no clear D. The CDR3 is made up of 13 amino acids. Per the germline V gene, CDR1 is SGHTA and CDR2 is FQGNSA. The CDR3 DNA is TGTGCCAACAGCCTCCCGAGTACCTACGAGCAGTACTTC. Translated, it gives CANSLPSTYEQYF.

This clonotype turned up a few times. This sequence joins TRBV7-2 and TRBJ2-5, with 7 bases that match TRBD1. Trimming removed 5 bases from V and 5 bases from J; junction bases left unmatched: 8. There are 14 residues in the CDR3. Germline CDR1 is SGHTA and CDR2 is FQGNSA. The CDR3, as DNA: TGTGCCAGCAGCCCCGCCACCAGGGGGGAGACCCAGTACTTC. It yields the protein CASSPATRGETQYF.

The chain combines TRBV20-1 with TRBJ2-4; D perhaps matches TRBD1 (7 bases). This CDR3 comprises 17 residues. In germline, CDR1 is DFQATT, CDR2 SNEGSKA (reference sequence). Trimming pared 0 bases from V and 12 bases from J, leaving 27 bases between. The CDR3 sequence is CSARDRGGQGGGDTQYF. In nucleotides, the CDR3 is TGCAGTGCTAGAGACCGAGGGGGCCAGGGAGGTGGGGACACTCAGTACTTC.

In the case of this clonotype: This clone may be a read error of a much larger clone one base away. The J gene is TRBJ1-5, the V gene TRBV28; D is uncertain. V dropped 7 bases and J dropped 4 bases, with 23 bases sitting between them. The germline V gene encodes CDR1 MDHEN and CDR2 SYDVKM. The CDR3 sequence is 17 residues long. CDR3 sequence: CASTKTKGFLGNQPQHF. In DNA form, the CDR3 reads TGTGCCAGCACCAAAACGAAAGGGTTTTTAGGGAATCAGCCCCAGCATTTT.

The chain links TRBV5-1 to TRBJ2-2, with D hard to call. This CDR3 contains 14 residues. Trimming pared 5 bases from V and 2 bases from J, leaving 10 bases between. The germline gives CDR1 SGHRS, CDR2 YFSETQ. The CDR3 region has the DNA TGCGCCAGCAGGGATGGATTCAACACCGGGGAGCTGTTTTTT. Translation: CASRDGFNTGELFF.

J is TRBJ2-1 and V is TRBV6-2 or TRBV6-3; the D is unclear. The last part of the DNA fits TRBJ2-7 better; the J call may be wrong. Looked up from germline, CDR1 is MNHEY and CDR2 is SVGEGT. CDR3 size: 20 residues. In nucleotides, the CDR3 is TGTGCCAGCAGTCCTACTTTTCGCCAAAGTATATACTCCTCCTACAATGAGCAGTACTTC. Protein: CASSPTFRQSIYSSYNEQYF.

This chain uses TRBV7-2 with TRBJ2-1, with 7 positions matching TRBD2. V lost 1 base to trimming and J lost 7 bases; unmatched junction nucleotides: 10. The germline V gene has CDR1 SGHTA and CDR2 FQGNSA. The CDR3 has 16 amino acids. CDR3 amino acids: CASSLESGGGLNEQFF. CDR3 DNA sequence: TGTGCCAGCAGCTTAGAGTCGGGCGGGGGTTTAAATGAGCAGTTCTTC.

In its sample, this clonotype was seen a few times. A clone one base away is much larger, so this may be a read error. The V call is TRBV20-1, the J call TRBJ2-5, with 7 bases aligning to TRBD2. The V and J ends lost 6 bases and 11 bases, in that order; junction bases with no gene match: 9. CDR1 is DFQATT and CDR2 is SNEGSKA in the germline V gene (reference sequence). The CDR3 loop spans 11 amino acids. CDR3 region: CSAPQRGEQYF. DNA of the CDR3: TGCAGTGCCCCTCAACGGGGGGAGCAGTACTTC.

Details on this clonotype: This may come from a read error, since a much larger clone is one base off. The rearrangement joins TRBV7-9 to TRBJ1-2; D unclear. This CDR3 region has 14 residues. In germline, CDR1 is SEHNR, CDR2 FQNEAQ (reference sequence). CDR3 bases: TGTGCCAGCAGCTTAATTACAGCTAACTGTGGCTACACCTTC. Protein: CASSLITANCGYTF.

The rearrangement links TRBV12-5 to TRBJ2-2, with D tentatively TRBD2 (6 bases). Germline V gene lookup returns CDR1 LGHNT and CDR2 FRNRAP. This CDR3 is 12 amino acids long. With 4 bases removed from V and 16 bases from J, the gap between germline ends came to 16 bases. CDR3 region: CASGSRGGRRFF. DNA for the CDR3: TGTGCTAGTGGTTCGCGCGGAGGGAGGCGGTTTTTT.

This clonotype was recorded once. This rearrangement joins TRBV15 to TRBJ2-1; 10 nucleotides agree with TRBD2. Germline lookup yields CDR1 LNHNV and CDR2 YYDKDF (reference sequence). The CDR3 is 16 residues long. V was clipped by 0 bases and J by 8 bases; unmatched bases: 7. CDR3 in amino acids: CATSRDKSGGADEQFF. The DNA of the CDR3 is TGTGCCACCAGCAGAGACAAAAGCGGGGGGGCCGATGAGCAGTTCTTC.

This chain connects TRBV20-1 to TRBJ2-3; 7 bases are a match to TRBD1. This CDR3 is built from 16 residues. Trimming at V came to 0 bases and at J to 2 bases, leaving 8 bases not matched to a gene. CDR1 is DFQATT, CDR2 SNEGSKA, per germline (reference sequence). The DNA of the CDR3 is TGCAGTGCTAGAGATCCCCGACAGGGCATCACAGATACGCAGTATTTT. Protein product: CSARDPRQGITDTQYF.

This clonotype showed up just a few times. This rearrangement joins TRBV7-3 to TRBJ2-2; maybe TRBD2 (6 bases). Germline lookup yields CDR1 SGHTA and CDR2 FQGTGA. Trimming stripped 4 bases from V and 1 base from J, with 10 bases between. The CDR3 consists of 15 residues. The CDR3 DNA follows: TGTGCCAGCAGCTGGACCGGGGGGAACACCGGGGAGCTGTTTTTT. Translation: CASSWTGGNTGELFF.